The clone carrying this T cell receptor beta chain was counted at least ten times. Its target is not known. The V gene's germline CDR1 is SQVTM and CDR2 ANQGSEA. The CDR3 is made up of 17 amino acids. After removal of 3 bases from V and 3 bases from J, the junction contained 14 bases not matched to a gene. Each CDR3 protein is one row after TCRdb ran MiXCR on the RACE reads. The sample has fewer than 400,000 distinct CDR3 sequences, approximately 6.9% seen once. This sample stems from a study of human T cells and chemical hapten exposure. In the study overall: Donors were sensitized with 2% DPC on the upper inner arm. Each patch test put 0.01% DPC on the upper back, and results were read at 6 days. Overall study results and limits: Given that the donors had alopecia, their immune response may differ from that seen in healthy people.

Sample time point: patch test 1, 2 weeks after DPC sensitization. Treatment here: therapeutic diphenylcyclopropenone sensitization with weekly scalp DPC. The study enrolled 18 to 70-year-old alopecia patients suitable for DPC. The sample was whole blood, taken in connection with sensitization to the hapten diphenylcyclopropenone (DPC). The receptor comes from a woman aged 18-29 years with alopecia areata. Some clones in this sample may be carry-over from other donors' samples. The chain joins TRBV29-1 to TRBJ2-1, with TRBD2 matching over 7 bases. CDR3 sequence (DNA): TGCAGCGTTGAGCCCCTAGCGGAACCTACGAACTACAATGAGCAGTTCTTC. Amino acid sequence: CSVEPLAEPTNYNEQFF.